Below, 4 T cell receptor beta chains from the same sample are listed, as sequenced in a study of blood T cells in healthy people across ages. Next came a second PCR, run for about 7 to 11 cycles, which used a sample-barcoded 5' primer along with a J-beta primer mix. One entry per CDR3 protein, called by TCRdb with MiXCR from the 5' RACE reads. The sample includes around 1.7 million distinct CDR3 sequences, approximately 28% seen only once; the top ten take 7.7%. Sequencing was performed on blood. The receptors were gathered from a woman in her twenties or thirties in good health.

V is TRBV20-1 and J is TRBJ2-2; D is undetermined. Trimming removed 3 bases from V and 2 bases from J, with 10 bases in between. The CDR3 loop spans 14 amino acids. Germline V lookup: CDR1 DFQATT, CDR2 SNEGSKA (reference sequence). CDR3 amino acids: CSASKQVNTGELFF. DNA of the CDR3: TGCAGTGCTAGTAAACAAGTTAACACCGGGGAGCTGTTTTTT.

V gene TRBV18 combines with J gene TRBJ2-7, with D tentatively TRBD1 (5 bases). The DNA end is a closer match to TRBJ2-5, so the J assignment may be wrong. Germline V gene lookup returns CDR1 KGHSH and CDR2 LQKENI. The CDR3 spans 15 residues. CDR3 amino acids: CASSPPLDKRKTQYF. The CDR3 DNA reads as TGTGCCAGCTCACCACCCCTGGACAAGAGAAAGACCCAGTACTTC.

A few counts support this clonotype. The chain joins TRBV20-1 to TRBJ2-5; D remains ambiguous. The CDR3 sequence is 13 residues long. CDR1 and CDR2 from the germline V gene are DFQATT and SNEGSKA (reference sequence). Trimming shortened V by 0 bases and J by 5 bases, and 10 bases separated the two germline ends. The CDR3 region is CSAREVARETQYF. CDR3 nucleotides: TGCAGTGCTAGAGAGGTAGCTCGCGAGACCCAGTACTTC.

The rearrangement uses TRBV24-1 and TRBJ2-2; 7 bases agree with TRBD1. V lost 5 bases, J lost 3 bases, and 5 bases stayed unmatched. The CDR3 contains 15 residues. Looked up from germline, CDR1 is KGHDR and CDR2 is SFDVKD. The CDR3 loop is CATSGGTAYTGELFF. The DNA of the CDR3 is TGTGCCACCAGTGGGGGGACAGCTTACACCGGGGAGCTGTTTTTT.